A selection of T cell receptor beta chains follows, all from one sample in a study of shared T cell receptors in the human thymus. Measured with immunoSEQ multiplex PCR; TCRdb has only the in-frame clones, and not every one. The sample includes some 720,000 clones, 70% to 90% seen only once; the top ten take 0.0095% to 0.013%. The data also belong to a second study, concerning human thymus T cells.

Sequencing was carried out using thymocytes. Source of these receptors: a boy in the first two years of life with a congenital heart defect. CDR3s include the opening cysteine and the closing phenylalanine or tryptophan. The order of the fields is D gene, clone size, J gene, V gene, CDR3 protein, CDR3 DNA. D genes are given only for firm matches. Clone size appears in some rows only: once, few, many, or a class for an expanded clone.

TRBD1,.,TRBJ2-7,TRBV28,CASSPRTGEKRQYF,TGTGCCAGCAGTCCACGGACAGGGGAGAAAAGGCAGTACTTC
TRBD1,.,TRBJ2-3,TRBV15,CATSRRQGPETDTQYF,TGTGCCACCAGCAGAAGACAGGGACCAGAAACAGATACGCAGTATTTT
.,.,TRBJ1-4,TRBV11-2,CASSFSGGKEKLFF,TGTGCCAGCAGCTTTTCGGGGGGCAAGGAAAAACTGTTTTTT
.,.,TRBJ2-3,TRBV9,CASTILRPITQYF,TGTGCCAGCACCATCCTACGTCCCATTACGCAGTATTTT
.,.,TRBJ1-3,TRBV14,CASSYLDGLSGNTIYF,TGTGCCAGCAGCTACTTAGACGGACTCTCTGGAAACACCATATATTTT
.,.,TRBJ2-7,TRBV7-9,CASSLEDSPLEQYF,TGTGCCAGCAGCTTAGAGGACTCTCCCTTAGAGCAGTACTTC
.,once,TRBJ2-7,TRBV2,CASRGWAATTYEQYF,TGTGCCAGCCGGGGTTGGGCGGCGACAACCTACGAGCAGTACTTC
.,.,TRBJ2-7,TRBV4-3,CASSQDRTDSVEQYF,TGCGCCAGCAGCCAAGATCGAACGGACTCGGTCGAGCAGTACTTC
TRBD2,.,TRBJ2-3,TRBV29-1,CSVEIAGLAGTDTQYF,TGCAGCGTAGAGATAGCGGGACTAGCGGGAACAGATACGCAGTATTTT
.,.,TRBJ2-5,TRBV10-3,CAISDRGETQYF,TGTGCCATCAGTGACAGGGGAGAGACCCAGTACTTC
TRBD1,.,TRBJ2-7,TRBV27,CASSLSDRGKIHEQYF,TGTGCCAGCAGTTTATCAGACAGGGGGAAAATCCACGAGCAGTACTTC
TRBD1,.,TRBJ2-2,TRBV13,CASSLGPRTGGGSFRELFF,TGTGCCAGCAGCTTAGGCCCCCGGACAGGGGGGGGATCGTTCCGGGAGCTGTTTTTT
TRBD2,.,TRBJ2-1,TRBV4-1,CASSQGTSGAEQFF,TGCGCCAGCAGCCAAGGCACTAGCGGGGCTGAGCAGTTCTTC
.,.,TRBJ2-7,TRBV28,CASSLPVWGVYEQYF,TGTGCCAGCAGTTTACCGGTCTGGGGGGTATACGAGCAGTACTTC
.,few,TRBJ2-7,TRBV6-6,CASSGPGFGRSYEQYF,TGTGCCAGCAGTGGGCCGGGATTTGGACGGTCCTACGAGCAGTACTTC
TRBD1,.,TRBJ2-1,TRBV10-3,CASQPGGPYNEQFF,TGTGCCAGCCAACCAGGGGGCCCGTACAATGAGCAGTTCTTC